This entry is about one T cell receptor beta chain. The data stem from a study of PD-L1 blockade in urothelial cancer. Locally advanced or metastatic urothelial carcinoma was diagnosed in the patients. Some clones are missing from TCRdb's copy, which holds only in-frame ones; the method was immunoSEQ multiplex PCR. The table includes fewer than 130,000 clones, about 85% detected once. The CDR3 loop spans 14 amino acids. Germline trimming cut 1 base from V and 9 bases from J; bases unmatched to any gene: 6. Germline V gives CDR1 SGHRS, CDR2 YFSETQ. This specimen consisted of PBMCs, obtained around atezolizumab (anti-PD-L1) treatment. The sequence was obtained from a man aged 50-59 years with urothelial cancer. The chain carries TRBV5-1 and TRBJ2-2; 7 bases are a match to TRBD1. The CDR3 sequence: CASSLWTGPRELFF. CDR3 DNA sequence: TGCGCCAGCAGCTTGTGGACAGGTCCCCGGGAGCTGTTTTTT.